This entry lists 4 T cell receptor beta chains sequenced from one sample in a study of identical twins. TCRdb re-called the 5' RACE reads with MiXCR, one entry per CDR3 protein. The data show about 250,000 distinct CDR3 sequences, about 8.5% seen once. The same data also contributed to another study, on yellow fever vaccine responses in identical twins.

What was sequenced was CD8+ T cells sorted from blood. All receptors come from a woman younger than 30 in good health.

This clonotype was observed a handful of times. The chain recombines TRBV6-1 with TRBJ2-2; D remains unclear. This CDR3 has 16 amino acids. Germline values: CDR1 MNHNS, CDR2 SASEGT. Trimming shortened V by 7 bases and J by 3 bases, and 18 bases separated the two germline ends. The chain's CDR3 is CASTLTRTIYTGELFF. The CDR3 nucleotides are TGTGCCAGCACCCTAACACGGACCATTTACACCGGGGAGCTGTTTTTT.

This clonotype was observed a handful of times. The rearrangement joins TRBV7-9 to TRBJ2-5; 12 positions match TRBD1. Unmatched junction bases numbered 5, after V lost 4 bases and J lost 2 bases. The CDR3 consists of 16 residues. CDR1 SEHNR and CDR2 FQNEAQ come from the germline V gene (reference sequence). CDR3 protein: CASSSGTGGLQETQYF. The CDR3 DNA follows: TGTGCCAGCAGCTCCGGGACAGGGGGCTTGCAAGAGACCCAGTACTTC.

This clonotype was counted between two and nine times. For the CDR3, the DNA is TGTGCCAGCAGTTTGTCGGACAGGACCTCAGATACGCAGTATTTT. It translates to CASSLSDRTSDTQYF. The gene calls are TRBV28 and TRBJ2-3; 7 bases fit TRBD1. From germline, CDR1 is MDHEN and CDR2 SYDVKM. Trimming removed 3 bases from V and 4 bases from J; junction bases left unmatched: 7. The CDR3 sequence is 15 residues long.

This clonotype was picked up a small number of times. The rearrangement uses TRBV11-2 and TRBJ2-3; D is perhaps TRBD2 (6 bases). Trimming cost V 1 base and J 5 bases, with 10 bases left between them. This CDR3 has 14 residues. CDR1 is SGHAT and CDR2 is FQNNGV in the germline V gene. CDR3 in amino acids: CASSLVGGKDTQYF. The CDR3 DNA sequence: TGTGCCAGCAGCTTAGTGGGGGGTAAAGATACGCAGTATTTT.